These T cell receptor beta chains were read from a single sample in a study of T cell changes during pregnancy in multiple sclerosis. Profiled with immunoSEQ multiplex PCR; TCRdb holds only in-frame clones, not every one. The table has 45,000 to 60,000 clones, about 87% seen once; the top ten hold about 2%. Sequenced material: peripheral blood, taken in the first trimester of pregnancy. These receptors all stem from a female donor with multiple sclerosis, enrolled in a pregnancy study. The CDR3 runs from the conserved cysteine through the conserved F or W. D genes are given only for firm matches.

d_call	j_call	v_call	cdr3_aa
-	TRBJ2-7	TRBV28	CASRNLWAGSYEQYF
TRBD1	TRBJ2-5	TRBV5-1	CASSLGGQGHGETQYF
TRBD1	TRBJ1-6	TRBV18	CASSRGQGGNSPLHF
TRBD1	TRBJ1-6	TRBV7-2	CASSVRAMGQFFNSPLHF
-	TRBJ2-6	TRBV5-6	CASRPVPGANVLTF
-	TRBJ1-1	TRBV2	CASSYDSYMNTEAFF
TRBD1	TRBJ2-7	TRBV4-1	CASSHTGQPIKQYF
-	TRBJ1-2	TRBV6-6	CATGLPQNTGSGYTF
-	TRBJ1-5	TRBV6-1	CASSSRGFGNQPQHF
-	TRBJ2-1	TRBV10-3	CAISEGGGPLKQFF
-	TRBJ2-7	TRBV4-3	CASSQDSEAYEQYF
TRBD1	TRBJ1-2	TRBV6-6	CASSYSSNRGLYGYTF
-	TRBJ2-7	TRBV2	CASSQFYEQYF
-	TRBJ2-3	TRBV2	CASTPESGADTQYF
TRBD2	TRBJ2-1	TRBV6-6	CASSYSSGGAYEQFF
-	TRBJ1-2	TRBV9	CASSVEPFSYGYTF
-	TRBJ2-7	TRBV5-1	CASSLWGSLQGEQYF
-	TRBJ2-7	TRBV28	CASSLYRREQYF
TRBD1	TRBJ1-6	TRBV18	CASSGTENSPLHF
-	TRBJ1-2	TRBV5-6	CASSLGGFGYTF
-	TRBJ2-2	TRBV5-3	CASLGLRGSPWELFF
-	TRBJ2-7	TRBV30	CAWSHRTSYEQYF
-	TRBJ1-1	TRBV18	CASSPQQNTEAFF
TRBD2	TRBJ2-5	TRBV28	CASSSGGAGGETQYF
TRBD2	TRBJ2-7	TRBV4-3	CASSQETSGVYEQYF
TRBD1	TRBJ2-7	TRBV19	CASRDRDGSYEQYF
-	TRBJ1-2	TRBV7-9	CASSLGWGQGGYTF
-	TRBJ2-1	TRBV27	CASSQWTVRNNEQFF
-	TRBJ2-7	TRBV5-8	CASSRNLAAYEQYF
-	TRBJ1-5	TRBV12-5	CASGSSFNQPQHF
-	TRBJ1-3	TRBV7-2	CASSLVQSGYGNTIYF
TRBD1	TRBJ2-5	TRBV6-6	CASSYSGGRETQYF
-	TRBJ1-5	TRBV2	CASSGNGNQPQHF
-	TRBJ1-6	TRBV5-1	CASSPDFSSPLHF
-	TRBJ2-3	TRBV5-1	CASSSQRGGTGDTQYF
-	TRBJ1-1	TRBV5-1	CASSLGGGDFHPEAFF
-	TRBJ1-1	TRBV4-1	CASSQTGPYTEAFF
TRBD2	TRBJ2-3	TRBV6-5	CASSPGGGTDTQYF
-	TRBJ1-3	TRBV2	CASSPITPGTVDSGNTIYF
-	TRBJ2-1	TRBV9	CASSVGASAFYNEQFF
-	TRBJ1-1	TRBV5-4	CASSSQGRGNTEAFF
TRBD1	TRBJ2-3	TRBV9	CASSMSGQGGTDTQYF
-	TRBJ2-1	TRBV5-8	CASSYPRGGAYEQFF
-	TRBJ1-5	TRBV29-1	CSVPQVSPGSNQPQHF